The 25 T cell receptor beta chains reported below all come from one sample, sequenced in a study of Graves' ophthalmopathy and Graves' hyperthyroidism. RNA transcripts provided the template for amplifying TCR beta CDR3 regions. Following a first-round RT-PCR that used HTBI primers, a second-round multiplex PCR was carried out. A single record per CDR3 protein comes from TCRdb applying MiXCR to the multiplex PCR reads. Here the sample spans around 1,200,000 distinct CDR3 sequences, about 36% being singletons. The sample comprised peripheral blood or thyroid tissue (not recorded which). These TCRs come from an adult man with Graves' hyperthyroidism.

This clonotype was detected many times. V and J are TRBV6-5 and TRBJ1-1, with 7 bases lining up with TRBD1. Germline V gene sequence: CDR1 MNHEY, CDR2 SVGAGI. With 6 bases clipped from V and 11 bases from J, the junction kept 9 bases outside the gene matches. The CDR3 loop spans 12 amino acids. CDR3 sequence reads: CASRPRTGFAFF. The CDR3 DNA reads TGTGCCAGCAGGCCGAGGACAGGATTCGCTTTCTTT.

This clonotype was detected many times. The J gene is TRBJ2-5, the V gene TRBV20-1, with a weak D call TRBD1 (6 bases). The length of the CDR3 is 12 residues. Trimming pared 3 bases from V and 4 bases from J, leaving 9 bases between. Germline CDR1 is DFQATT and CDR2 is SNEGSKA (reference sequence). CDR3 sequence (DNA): TGCAGTGCTAGGGTCAGGGGAGAGACCCAGTACTTC. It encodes CSARVRGETQYF.

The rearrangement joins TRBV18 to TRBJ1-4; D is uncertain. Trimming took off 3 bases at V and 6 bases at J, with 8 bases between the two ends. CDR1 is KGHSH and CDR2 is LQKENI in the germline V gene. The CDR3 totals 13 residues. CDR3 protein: CASSPRRDEKLFF. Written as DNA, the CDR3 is TGTGCCAGCTCACCGAGGAGGGATGAAAAACTGTTTTTT.

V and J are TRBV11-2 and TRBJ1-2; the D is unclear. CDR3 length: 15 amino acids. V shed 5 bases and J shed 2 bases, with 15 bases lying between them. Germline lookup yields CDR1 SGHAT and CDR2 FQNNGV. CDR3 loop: CASSTDTLRNYGYTF. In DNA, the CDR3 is TGTGCCAGCAGCACCGACACGCTGAGAAACTATGGCTACACCTTC. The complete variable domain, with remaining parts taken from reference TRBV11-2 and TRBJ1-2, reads EAGVAQSPRYKIIEKRQSVAFWCNPISGHATLYWYQQILGQGPKLLIQFQNNGVVDDSQLPKDRFSAERLKGVDSTLKIQPAKLEDSAVYLCASSTDTLRNYGYTFGSGTRLTVV.

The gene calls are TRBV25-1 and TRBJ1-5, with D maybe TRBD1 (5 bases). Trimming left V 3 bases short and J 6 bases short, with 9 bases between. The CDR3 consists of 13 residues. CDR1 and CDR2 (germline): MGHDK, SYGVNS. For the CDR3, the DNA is TGTGCCAGCAGTGACAGGGTATTTCAGCCCCAGCATTTT. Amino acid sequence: CASSDRVFQPQHF.

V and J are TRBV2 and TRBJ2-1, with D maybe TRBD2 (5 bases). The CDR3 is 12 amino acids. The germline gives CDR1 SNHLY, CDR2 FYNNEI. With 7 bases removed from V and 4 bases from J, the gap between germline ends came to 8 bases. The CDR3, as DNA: TGTGCCAGCATGGGGAGATACAATGAGCAGTTCTTC. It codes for CASMGRYNEQFF.

The CDR3 DNA reads TGTGCCAGCGGGAATAGCAATCAGCCCCAGCATTTT. Its translation is CASGNSNQPQHF. The chain recombines TRBV2 with TRBJ1-5; no definite D call. Trimming pared 8 bases from V and 0 bases from J, leaving 5 bases between. Germline values: CDR1 SNHLY, CDR2 FYNNEI. This CDR3 spans 12 amino acids.

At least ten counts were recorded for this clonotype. The CDR3 DNA reads as TGTGCCACCAGCGGCGGGGACGAGACGAACACCGGGGAGCTGTTTTTT. Its translation: CATSGGDETNTGELFF. The chain links TRBV15 to TRBJ2-2, with a weak D call TRBD2 (6 bases). Looked up from germline, CDR1 is LNHNV and CDR2 is YYDKDF (reference sequence). This CDR3 is 16 amino acids long. V was pared by 5 bases and J by 0 bases, with 13 bases between.

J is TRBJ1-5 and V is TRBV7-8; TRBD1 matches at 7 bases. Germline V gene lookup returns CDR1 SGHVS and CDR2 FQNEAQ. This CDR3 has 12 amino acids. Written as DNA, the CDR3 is TGTGCTACCGGGACAGTCAATCAGCCCCAGCATTTT. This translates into CATGTVNQPQHF.

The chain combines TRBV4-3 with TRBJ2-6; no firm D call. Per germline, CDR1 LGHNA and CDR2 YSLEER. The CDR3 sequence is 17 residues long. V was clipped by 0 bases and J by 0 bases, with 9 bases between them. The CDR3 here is CASSQEVPSSGANVLTF. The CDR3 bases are TGCGCCAGCAGCCAAGAGGTTCCAAGCTCTGGGGCCAACGTCCTGACTTTC.

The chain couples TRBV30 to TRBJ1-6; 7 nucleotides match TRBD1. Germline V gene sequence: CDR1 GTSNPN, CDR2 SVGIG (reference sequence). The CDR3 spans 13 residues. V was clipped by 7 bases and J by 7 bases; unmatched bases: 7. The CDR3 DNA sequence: TGTGCCTCCAAGGGACAGTCAAATTCACCCCTCCACTTT. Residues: CASKGQSNSPLHF.

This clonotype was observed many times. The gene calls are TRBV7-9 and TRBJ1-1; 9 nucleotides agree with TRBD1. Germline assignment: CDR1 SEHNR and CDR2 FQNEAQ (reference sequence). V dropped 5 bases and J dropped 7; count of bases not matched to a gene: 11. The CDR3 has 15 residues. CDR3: CASSPTDRGEGEAFF. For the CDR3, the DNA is TGTGCCAGCAGCCCCACGGACAGGGGAGAGGGTGAAGCTTTCTTT.

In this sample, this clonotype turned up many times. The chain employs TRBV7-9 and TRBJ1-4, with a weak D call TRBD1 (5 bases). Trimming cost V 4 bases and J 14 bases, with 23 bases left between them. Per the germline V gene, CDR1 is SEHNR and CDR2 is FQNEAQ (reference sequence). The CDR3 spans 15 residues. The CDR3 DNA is TGTGCCAGCAGCTCTATCCGCCCATCGCAGGGAAGTCTGTTTTTT. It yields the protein CASSSIRPSQGSLFF. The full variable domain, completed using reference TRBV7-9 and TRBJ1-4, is DTGVSQNPRHKITKRGQNVTFRCDPISEHNRLYWYRQTLGQGPEFLTYFQNEAQLEKSRLLSDRFSAERPKGSFSTLEIQRTEQGDSAMYLCASSSIRPSQGSLFFGSGTQLSVL.

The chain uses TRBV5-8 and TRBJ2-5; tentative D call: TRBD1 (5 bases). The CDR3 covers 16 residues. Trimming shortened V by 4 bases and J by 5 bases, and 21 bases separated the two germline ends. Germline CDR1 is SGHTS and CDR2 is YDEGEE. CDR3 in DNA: TGTGCCAGCAGCGTAGACGCCGAGGACATACAGGAGACCCAGTACTTC. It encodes CASSVDAEDIQETQYF.

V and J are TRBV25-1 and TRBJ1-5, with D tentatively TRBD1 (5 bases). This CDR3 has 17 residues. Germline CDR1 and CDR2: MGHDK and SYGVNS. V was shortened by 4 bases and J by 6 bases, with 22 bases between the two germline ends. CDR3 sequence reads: CASSAWAPGTRAQPQHF. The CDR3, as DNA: TGTGCCAGCAGTGCCTGGGCCCCCGGGACCCGGGCTCAGCCCCAGCATTTT.

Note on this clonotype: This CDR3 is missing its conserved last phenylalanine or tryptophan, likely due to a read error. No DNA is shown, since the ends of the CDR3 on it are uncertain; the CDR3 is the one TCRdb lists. The CDR3 spells CASSLRGQGSY. The V gene is TRBV6-5, the J gene TRBJ1-4; the D call of TRBD1 is as the table states it, not checked on the DNA. The germline gives CDR1 MNHEY, CDR2 SVGAGI. The CDR3 is 11 amino acids in total, end residues counted.

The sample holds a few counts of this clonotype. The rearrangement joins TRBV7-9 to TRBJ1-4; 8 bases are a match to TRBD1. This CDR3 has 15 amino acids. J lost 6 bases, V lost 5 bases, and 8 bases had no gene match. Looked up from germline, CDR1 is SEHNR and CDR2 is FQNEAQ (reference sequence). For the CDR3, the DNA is TGTGCCAGCAGCCAGACAGGGACAGGACATGAAAAACTGTTTTTT. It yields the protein CASSQTGTGHEKLFF.

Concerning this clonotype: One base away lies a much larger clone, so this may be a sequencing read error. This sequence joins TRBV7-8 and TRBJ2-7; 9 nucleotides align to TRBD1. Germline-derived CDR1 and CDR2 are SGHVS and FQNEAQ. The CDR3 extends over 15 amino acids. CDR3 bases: TGTACCAGCAGCTTGCCGGGACAGGGTAGTGGGGAGCAGTACTTC. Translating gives CTSSLPGQGSGEQYF. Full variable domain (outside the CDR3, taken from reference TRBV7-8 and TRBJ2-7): GAGVSQSPRYKVAKRGQDVALRCDPISGHVSLFWYQQALGQGPEFLTYFQNEAQLDKSGLPSDRFFAERPEGSVSTLKIQRTQQEDSAVYLCTSSLPGQGSGEQYFGPGTRLTVT.

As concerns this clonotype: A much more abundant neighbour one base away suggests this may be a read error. DNA of the CDR3: TGTGGCAGCAGTTACTCGATTGGGGTGGAAGCTTTCTTT. It specifies CGSSYSIGVEAFF. The chain is built from TRBV10-3 and TRBJ1-1; D gene ambiguous. CDR3 length: 13 residues. Germline V gene lookup returns CDR1 ENHRY and CDR2 SYGVKD.

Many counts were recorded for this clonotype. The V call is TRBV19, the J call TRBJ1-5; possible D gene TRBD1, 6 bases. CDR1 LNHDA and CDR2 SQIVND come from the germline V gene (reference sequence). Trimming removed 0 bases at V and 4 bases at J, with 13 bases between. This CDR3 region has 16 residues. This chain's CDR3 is CASSIDTGLRNQPQHF. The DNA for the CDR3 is TGTGCCAGTAGTATAGACACAGGGTTAAGAAATCAGCCCCAGCATTTT.

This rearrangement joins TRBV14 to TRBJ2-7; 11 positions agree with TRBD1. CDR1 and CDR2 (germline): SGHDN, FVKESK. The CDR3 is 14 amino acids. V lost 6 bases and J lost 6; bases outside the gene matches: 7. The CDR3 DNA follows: TGTGCCAGCAGGGCGTCCGGGACAGGGGGCGAGCAGTACTTC. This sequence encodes CASRASGTGGEQYF.

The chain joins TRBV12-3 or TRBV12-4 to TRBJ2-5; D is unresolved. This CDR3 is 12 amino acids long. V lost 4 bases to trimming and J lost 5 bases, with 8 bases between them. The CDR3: CASSSVLETQYF. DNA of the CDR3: TGTGCCAGCAGTTCAGTTCTGGAGACCCAGTACTTC.

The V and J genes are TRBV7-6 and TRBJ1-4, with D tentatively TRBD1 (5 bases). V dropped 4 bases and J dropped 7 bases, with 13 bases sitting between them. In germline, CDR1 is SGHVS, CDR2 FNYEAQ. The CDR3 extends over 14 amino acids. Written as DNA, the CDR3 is TGTGCCAGCAGCTCAACAGCCGGGGGTGAAAAACTGTTTTTT. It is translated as CASSSTAGGEKLFF.

In nucleotides, the CDR3 is TGCAGCGTAGGAATTCAACAGGGTCCGGAGACCCAGTACTTC. Protein: CSVGIQQGPETQYF. The J gene is TRBJ2-5, the V gene TRBV29-1; tentative D call: TRBD1 (6 bases). Trimming removed 6 bases from V and 5 bases from J, with 19 bases in between. CDR3 length: 14 residues. Germline V gives CDR1 SQVTM, CDR2 ANQGSEA.

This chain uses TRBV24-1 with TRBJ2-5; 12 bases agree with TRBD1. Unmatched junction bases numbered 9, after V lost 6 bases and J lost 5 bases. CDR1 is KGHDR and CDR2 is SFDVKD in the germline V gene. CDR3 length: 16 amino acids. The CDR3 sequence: CATSFTGTGGRETQYF. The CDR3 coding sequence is TGTGCCACCAGTTTCACCGGGACAGGGGGCCGGGAGACCCAGTACTTC.